This T cell receptor beta chain originates from a study of blood T cells in healthy people across ages. Russia was home to the donors, healthy Caucasian individuals aged roughly 6 to 90. Whenever a sample was processed, at least 6.5 million PBMCs were isolated. As to this clonotype: Its antigen remains unidentified.

Study-level results: As age increased, TCR beta diversity per million T cells fell in a roughly linear fashion. In these data, TCR beta diversity tracked strongly with naive T cell percentage.

The authors ran a second PCR of about 6 to 12 cycles using a sample-barcoded 5' primer and a J-beta primer mix. TCRdb passed the 5' RACE reads through MiXCR, listing each CDR3 protein once. This table has under 1 million distinct CDR3 sequences, about 42% appearing once. This CDR3 region has 15 residues. V was shortened by 6 bases and J by 2 bases, with 16 bases between the two germline ends. The TCR was taken from a man aged 60 to 75 in good health. Sequenced sample: blood. The chain has TRBV12-3 or TRBV12-4 and TRBJ2-5, with D perhaps given as TRBD1 or TRBD2 (6 bases each). In DNA form, the CDR3 reads TGTGCCAGCAGCGGCGGGGAAGACAGGCAAGAGACCCAGTACTTC. It is translated as CASSGGEDRQETQYF.